This T cell receptor (beta chain) was recorded in a study of T cells after yellow fever vaccination. Study details: Fractions of low cell number were prepared using SMART-Seq v4 Ultra Low Input.

The CDR3 is 12 residues long. Trimming cost V 10 bases and J 2 bases, with 10 bases left between them. This clonotype has a handful of counts. MiXCR, run by TCRdb on the 5' RACE reads, gives a single entry per CDR3 protein. This table holds approximately 510,000 distinct CDR3 sequences, 21% found once. The source is a man between 18 and 35 years old who received the YFV17D yellow fever vaccine. V usage is TRBV12-3 or TRBV12-4 and J usage is TRBJ2-3; D possibly corresponds to TRBD2 (5 bases). This specimen was PBMCs, taken less than 25 days after the first yellow fever vaccination. The CDR3 protein is CAIERYTDTQYF. The CDR3, as DNA: TGTGCCATCGAGCGGTACACAGATACGCAGTATTTT.